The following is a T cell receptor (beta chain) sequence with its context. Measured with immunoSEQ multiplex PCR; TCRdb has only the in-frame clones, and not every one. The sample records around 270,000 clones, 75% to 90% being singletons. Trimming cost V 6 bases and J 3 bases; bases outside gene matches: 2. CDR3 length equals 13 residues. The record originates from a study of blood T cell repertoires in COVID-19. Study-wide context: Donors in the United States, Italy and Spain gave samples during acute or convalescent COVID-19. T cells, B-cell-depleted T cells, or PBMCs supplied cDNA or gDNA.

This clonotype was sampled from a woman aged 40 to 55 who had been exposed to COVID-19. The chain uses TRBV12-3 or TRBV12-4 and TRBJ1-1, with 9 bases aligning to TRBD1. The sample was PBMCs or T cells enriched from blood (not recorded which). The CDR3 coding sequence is TGTGCCAGCAGCCGGACAGGGGACACTGAAGCTTTCTTT. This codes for CASSRTGDTEAFF.